These 9 T cell receptor beta chains originate from one sample sequenced in a study of blood T cell repertoires in COVID-19. Sequencing was performed with immunoSEQ multiplex PCR; in TCRdb, only in-frame clones are kept and a portion is missing. The top ten hold over 3% of the sample, which has about 220,000 clones, roughly 85% seen once. Sequenced input: PBMCs or T cells enriched from blood (not recorded which). The receptor set was obtained from a woman in her thirties or forties with acute COVID-19.

The V gene is TRBV27, the J gene TRBJ1-4; TRBD1 aligns across 9 bases. Germline assignment: CDR1 MNHEY and CDR2 SMNVEV (reference sequence). The CDR3 sequence is 17 residues long. J lost 0 bases, V lost 6 bases, and 8 bases had no gene match. CDR3 loop: CASRQGASSATNEKLFF. The DNA for the CDR3 is TGTGCCAGCAGACAGGGGGCTTCCAGTGCAACTAATGAAAAACTGTTTTTT.

This chain uses TRBV5-1 with TRBJ2-1; 8 bases are shared with TRBD1. CDR1 and CDR2 from the germline V gene are SGHRS and YFSETQ. V was clipped by 4 bases and J by 0 bases; unmatched bases: 9. The length of the CDR3 is 17 residues. The CDR3 DNA reads TGCGCCAGCAGCATAACCCTGGACAGGGCCTCCTACAATGAGCAGTTCTTC. Amino acid sequence: CASSITLDRASYNEQFF.

The CDR3: CASSIVWTGDYGYTF. As DNA, the CDR3 is TGTGCCAGTAGTATAGTGTGGACAGGGGACTATGGCTACACCTTC. The chain is built from TRBV19 and TRBJ1-2, with TRBD1 matching 9 bases. The CDR3 loop spans 15 amino acids. Germline assignment: CDR1 LNHDA and CDR2 SQIVND (reference sequence). The trim removed 1 base at V and 3 bases at J, leaving 3 bases unmatched.

This clone was recorded once. The chain couples TRBV18 to TRBJ2-5; the match to TRBD1 covers 9 bases. V shed 2 bases and J 0 bases; nucleotides not matched to a gene: 4. Germline CDR1 is KGHSH and CDR2 is LQKENI. This CDR3 has 16 residues. The CDR3 sequence: CASSPSRTGDQETQYF. CDR3 in DNA: TGTGCCAGCTCACCATCCCGGACAGGGGACCAAGAGACCCAGTACTTC.

The V call is TRBV29-1, the J call TRBJ1-2; D gene ambiguous. V was cut by 1 base and J by 5 bases, with 5 bases left in between. CDR1 and CDR2 from the germline V gene are SQVTM and ANQGSEA. CDR3 length equals 11 residues. The DNA of the CDR3 is TGCAGCGTTGAAGTCCGGTATGGCTACACCTTC. Its translation is CSVEVRYGYTF.

This chain uses TRBV19 with TRBJ1-5, with D possibly matching TRBD1 (6 bases). This CDR3 contains 13 residues. Germline assignment: CDR1 LNHDA and CDR2 SQIVND (reference sequence). V was shortened by 7 bases and J by 4 bases, with 11 bases between the two germline ends. In nucleotides, the CDR3 is TGTGCCAGTAAGGACAGACAAAATCAGCCCCAGCATTTT. It translates to CASKDRQNQPQHF.

The chain links TRBV5-1 to TRBJ1-4; possibly TRBD1 for D (5 bases). The germline gives CDR1 SGHRS, CDR2 YFSETQ. This CDR3 has 14 residues. V was pared by 0 bases and J by 4 bases, with 7 bases between. CDR3 residues: CASSLAGGNEKLFF. Written as DNA, the CDR3 is TGCGCCAGCAGCTTGGCCGGGGGTAATGAAAAACTGTTTTTT.

This chain joins TRBV4-1 and TRBJ1-2, with D possibly being TRBD1 (5 bases). V lost 0 bases and J 4 bases, leaving 12 bases between the germline ends. The CDR3 sequence is 15 residues long. The germline gives CDR1 MGHRA, CDR2 YSYEKL. CDR3 sequence: CASSQESQGGYGYTF. The CDR3 DNA sequence: TGCGCCAGCAGCCAAGAGTCGCAGGGAGGCTATGGCTACACCTTC.

The chain joins TRBV2 to TRBJ1-1, with 10 positions matching TRBD1. There are 16 residues in the CDR3. V dropped 7 bases and J dropped 6; count of bases not matched to a gene: 14. CDR1 is SNHLY, CDR2 FYNNEI, per germline. CDR3 amino acids: CASTPPGTGVGAEAFF. The CDR3, as DNA: TGTGCCAGCACCCCCCCCGGGACAGGGGTTGGAGCTGAAGCTTTCTTT.